The next 8 T cell receptor beta chains were all read from a single sample in a study of CD8 T cells in ankylosing spondylitis. These receptors have no identified antigens. Overall study results and limits: The study identified a TCR beta motif of under ten highly homologous variants that appeared characteristic of ankylosing spondylitis blood.

In TCRdb, the 5' RACE reads were re-called with MiXCR into one record per CDR3 protein. The sample holds fewer than 750,000 distinct CDR3 sequences, around 17% seen once. Material for sequencing was blood, either unsorted or a sorted T cell fraction (not recorded which). The receptors derive from a male donor with ankylosing spondylitis.

This clonotype was seen a few times. V gene TRBV27 combines with J gene TRBJ1-1, with D unresolved. This CDR3 is built from 13 residues. The germline CDR1 and CDR2 sequences are MNHEY and SMNVEV (reference sequence). V was shortened by 3 bases and J by 0 bases, with 5 bases between the two germline ends. CDR3 region: CASSFILNTEAFF. In DNA form, the CDR3 reads TGTGCCAGCAGTTTCATACTGAACACTGAAGCTTTCTTT.

This clonotype was picked up many times. The rearrangement links TRBV29-1 to TRBJ2-1; D ambiguous. Germline V gene lookup returns CDR1 SQVTM and CDR2 ANQGSEA. This CDR3 comprises 16 residues. Deletions cut 0 bases from V and 0 bases from J, with 12 bases between. The CDR3 nucleotides are TGCAGCGTTGAAGATCTTCCAAATAACTCCTACAATGAGCAGTTCTTC. Translating gives CSVEDLPNNSYNEQFF.

This clonotype was found a few times. The chain joins TRBV4-1 to TRBJ2-7, with 7 bases lining up with TRBD2. V lost 1 base and J lost 2; bases outside the gene matches: 14. This CDR3 is 18 amino acids long. CDR1 and CDR2 from the germline V gene are MGHRA and YSYEKL. The CDR3 is CASSQVFPVLGGAYEQYF. Written as DNA, the CDR3 is TGCGCCAGCAGCCAAGTGTTCCCCGTCTTGGGGGGGGCCTACGAGCAGTACTTC.

The rearrangement joins TRBV2 to TRBJ1-1; D gene ambiguous. Germline CDR1 is SNHLY and CDR2 is FYNNEI. V was trimmed by 10 bases and J by 4 bases, leaving 10 bases between them. This CDR3 region has 11 residues. The CDR3 DNA reads TGTGCCACCGGTACGGGCACTGAAGCTTTCTTT. Encoded protein: CATGTGTEAFF.

This rearrangement joins TRBV11-2 to TRBJ2-2; possible D gene TRBD2, 7 bases. The CDR3 is 16 residues long. Germline V gene sequence: CDR1 SGHAT, CDR2 FQNNGV. With 4 bases removed from V and 1 base from J, the gap between germline ends came to 13 bases. As DNA, the CDR3 is TGTGCCAGCAGCTACGCGGGGGCAAAGAACACCGGGGAGCTGTTTTTT. Translated, it gives CASSYAGAKNTGELFF.

J is TRBJ2-1 and V is TRBV15, with 7 bases that match TRBD1. The CDR3 loop spans 15 amino acids. V gave up 2 bases and J gave up 8 bases; unmatched junction bases: 9. The germline V gene encodes CDR1 LNHNV and CDR2 YYDKDF (reference sequence). CDR3 region: CATSRRDSQWDEQFF. For the CDR3, the DNA is TGTGCCACCAGCAGACGGGACAGTCAATGGGATGAGCAGTTCTTC.

This chain joins TRBV2 and TRBJ2-5, with D uncertain. V gave up 3 bases and J gave up 0 bases, with 11 bases separating them. Germline V gene data show CDR1 as SNHLY and CDR2 as FYNNEI. This CDR3 has 15 amino acids. The CDR3 is CASSDMAKYQETQYF. DNA of the CDR3: TGTGCCAGCAGTGATATGGCCAAGTACCAAGAGACCCAGTACTTC. Together with reference TRBV2 and TRBJ2-5, the CDR3 gives the full variable domain: EPEVTQTPSHQVTQMGQEVILRCVPISNHLYFYWYRQILGQKVEFLVSFYNNEISEKSEIFDDQFSVERPDGSNFTLKIRSTKLEDSAMYFCASSDMAKYQETQYFGPGTRLLVL.

This clonotype was seen repeatedly, ten times or more. The V and J genes are TRBV3-1 and TRBJ1-1, with unresolved D. The germline V gene has CDR1 LGHDT and CDR2 YNNKEL (reference sequence). The CDR3 loop spans 12 amino acids. Trimming cost V 1 base and J 4 bases, with 4 bases left between them. The CDR3 here is CASSQGPTEAFF. The CDR3 DNA reads TGTGCCAGCAGCCAAGGTCCCACTGAAGCTTTCTTT.